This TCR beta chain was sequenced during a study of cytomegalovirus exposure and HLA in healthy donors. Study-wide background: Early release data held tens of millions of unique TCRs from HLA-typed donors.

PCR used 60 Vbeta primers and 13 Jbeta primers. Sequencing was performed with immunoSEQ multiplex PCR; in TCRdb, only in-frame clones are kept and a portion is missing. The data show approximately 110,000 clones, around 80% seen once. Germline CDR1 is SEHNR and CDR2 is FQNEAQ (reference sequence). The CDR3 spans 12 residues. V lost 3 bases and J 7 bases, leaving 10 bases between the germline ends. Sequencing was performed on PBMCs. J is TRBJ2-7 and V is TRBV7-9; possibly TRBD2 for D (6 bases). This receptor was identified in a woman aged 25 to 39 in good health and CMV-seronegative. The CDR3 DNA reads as TGTGCCAGCAGCTTGGGGGGAGTTGAGCAGTACTTC. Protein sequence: CASSLGGVEQYF. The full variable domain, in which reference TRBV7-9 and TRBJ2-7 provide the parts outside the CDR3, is DTGVSQNPRHKITKRGQNVTFRCDPISEHNRLYWYRQTLGQGPEFLTYFQNEAQLEKSRLLSDRFSAERPKGSFSTLEIQRTEQGDSAMYLCASSLGGVEQYFGPGTRLTVT.